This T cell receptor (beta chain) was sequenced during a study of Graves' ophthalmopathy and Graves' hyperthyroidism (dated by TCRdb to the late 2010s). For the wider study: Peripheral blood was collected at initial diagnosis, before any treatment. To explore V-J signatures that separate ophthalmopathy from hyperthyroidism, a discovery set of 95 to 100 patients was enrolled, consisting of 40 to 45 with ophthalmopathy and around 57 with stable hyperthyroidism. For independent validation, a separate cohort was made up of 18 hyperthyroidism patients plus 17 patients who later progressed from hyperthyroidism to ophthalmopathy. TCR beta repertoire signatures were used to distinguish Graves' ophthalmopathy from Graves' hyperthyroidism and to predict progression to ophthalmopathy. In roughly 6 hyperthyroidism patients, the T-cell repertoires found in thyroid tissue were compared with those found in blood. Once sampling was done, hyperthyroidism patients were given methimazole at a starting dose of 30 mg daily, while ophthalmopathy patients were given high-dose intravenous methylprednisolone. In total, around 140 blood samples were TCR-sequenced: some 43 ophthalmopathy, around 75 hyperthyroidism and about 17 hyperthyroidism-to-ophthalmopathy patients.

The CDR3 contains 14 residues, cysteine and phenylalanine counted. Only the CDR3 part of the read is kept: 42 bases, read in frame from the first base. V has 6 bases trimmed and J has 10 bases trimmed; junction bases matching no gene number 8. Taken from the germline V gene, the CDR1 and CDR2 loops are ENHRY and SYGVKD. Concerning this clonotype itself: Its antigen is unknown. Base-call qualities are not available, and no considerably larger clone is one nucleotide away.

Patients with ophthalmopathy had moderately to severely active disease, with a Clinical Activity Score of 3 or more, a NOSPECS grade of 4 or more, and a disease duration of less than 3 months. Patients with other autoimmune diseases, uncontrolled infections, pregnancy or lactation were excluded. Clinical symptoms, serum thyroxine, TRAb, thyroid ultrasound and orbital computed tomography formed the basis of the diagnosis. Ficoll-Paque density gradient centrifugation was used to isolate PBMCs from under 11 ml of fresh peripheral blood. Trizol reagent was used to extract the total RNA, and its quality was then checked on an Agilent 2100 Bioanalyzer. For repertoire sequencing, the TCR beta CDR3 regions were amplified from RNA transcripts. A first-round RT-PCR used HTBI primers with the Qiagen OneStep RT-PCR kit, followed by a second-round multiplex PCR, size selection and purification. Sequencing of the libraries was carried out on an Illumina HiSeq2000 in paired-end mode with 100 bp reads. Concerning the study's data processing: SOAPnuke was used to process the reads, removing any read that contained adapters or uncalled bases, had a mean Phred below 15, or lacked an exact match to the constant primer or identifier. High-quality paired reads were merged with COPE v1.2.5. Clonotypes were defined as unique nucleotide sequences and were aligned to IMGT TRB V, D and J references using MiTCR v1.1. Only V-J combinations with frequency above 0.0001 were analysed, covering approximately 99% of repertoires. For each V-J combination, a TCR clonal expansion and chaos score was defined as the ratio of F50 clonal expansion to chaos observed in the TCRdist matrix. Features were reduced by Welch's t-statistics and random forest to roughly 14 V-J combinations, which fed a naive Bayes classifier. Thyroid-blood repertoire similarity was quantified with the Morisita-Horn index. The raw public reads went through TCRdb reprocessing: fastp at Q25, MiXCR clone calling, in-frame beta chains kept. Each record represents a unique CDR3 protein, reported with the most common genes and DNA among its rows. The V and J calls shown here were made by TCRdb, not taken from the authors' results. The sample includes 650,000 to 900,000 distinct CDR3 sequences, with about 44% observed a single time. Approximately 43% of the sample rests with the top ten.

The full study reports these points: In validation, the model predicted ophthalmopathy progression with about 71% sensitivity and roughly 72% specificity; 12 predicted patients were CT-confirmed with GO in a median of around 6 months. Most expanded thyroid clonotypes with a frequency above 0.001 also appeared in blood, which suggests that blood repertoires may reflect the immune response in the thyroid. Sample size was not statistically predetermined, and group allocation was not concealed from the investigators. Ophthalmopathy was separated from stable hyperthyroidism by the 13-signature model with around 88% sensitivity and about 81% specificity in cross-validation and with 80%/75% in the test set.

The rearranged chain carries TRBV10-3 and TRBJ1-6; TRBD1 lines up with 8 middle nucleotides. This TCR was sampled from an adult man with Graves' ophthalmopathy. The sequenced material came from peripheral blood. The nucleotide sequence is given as TGTGCCATCAGAGACAGGGGATCTGGATCACCCCTCCACTTT. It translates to CAIRDRGSGSPLHF.